These 12 T cell receptor beta chains came from one sample sequenced in a study of cytomegalovirus exposure and HLA in healthy donors. Amplification used 60 Vbeta primers and 13 Jbeta primers. The method was immunoSEQ multiplex PCR; TCRdb's version includes in-frame clones alone and lacks a portion of them. The sample has 90,000 to 120,000 clones, 81% seen once. The sequencing input was PBMCs. These receptors all come from a man aged 25-45 years in good health and CMV-seronegative.

V and J are TRBV29-1 and TRBJ2-5, with D tentatively TRBD2 (5 bases). Matching the DNA end better, TRBJ2-7 makes the J call doubtful. Germline assignment: CDR1 SQVTM and CDR2 ANQGSEA. The CDR3 spans 14 residues. Here the CDR3 reads CSGIMPGNLYEQYF. The CDR3, as DNA: TGCAGCGGGATCATGCCCGGGAACCTCTACGAGCAGTACTTC.

Written as DNA, the CDR3 is TGTGCCGTCGGGGGTTCGGGCACTGAAGCTTTCTTT. Its protein product is CAVGGSGTEAFF. The genes are TRBV30 and TRBJ1-1, with D possibly TRBD1 on 5 matching bases. Germline CDR1 and CDR2: GTSNPN and SVGIG (reference sequence). This CDR3 is 12 amino acids long. Trimming cost V 8 bases and J 4 bases, with 14 bases left between them.

This clone was found once. The J gene is TRBJ1-2, the V gene TRBV10-3; 7 nucleotides align to TRBD1. Looked up from germline, CDR1 is ENHRY and CDR2 is SYGVKD. The CDR3 loop spans 15 amino acids. Trimming at V came to 5 bases and at J to 4 bases, leaving 10 bases not matched to a gene. CDR3 sequence reads: CAISSGTERVYGYTF. In DNA form, the CDR3 reads TGTGCCATCAGTTCCGGGACAGAGAGGGTCTATGGCTACACCTTC.

V usage is TRBV29-1 and J usage is TRBJ2-7; a weak D match, TRBD1 (6 bases). Trimming shortened V by 4 bases and J by 0 bases, and 13 bases separated the two germline ends. The CDR3 runs 14 residues. In germline, CDR1 is SQVTM, CDR2 ANQGSEA. For the CDR3, the DNA is TGCAGCGTTGCGGGGCAGGGGAGCTCCTACGAGCAGTACTTC. Amino acid sequence: CSVAGQGSSYEQYF.

The chain is built from TRBV7-2 and TRBJ1-5; D ambiguous. The V gene lost 4 bases and the J gene lost 4 bases, with 8 bases spanning the gap. CDR1 SGHTA and CDR2 FQGNSA come from the germline V gene. The CDR3 spans 13 residues. The CDR3 region has the DNA TGTGCCAGCAGCTCCCGCTATAATCAGCCCCAGCATTTT. It codes for CASSSRYNQPQHF.

The chain carries TRBV5-1 and TRBJ2-2, with a possible D match to TRBD1 (5 bases). The CDR3 runs 14 residues. The germline CDR1 and CDR2 sequences are SGHRS and YFSETQ. Trimming stripped 6 bases from V and 3 bases from J, with 12 bases between. The CDR3 nucleotides read TGCGCCAGCACCATCGTCAGGGACACCGGGGAGCTGTTTTTT. Translated: CASTIVRDTGELFF.

Note on this clone: Other DNA sequences in the same sample also yield this CDR3. CDR3 bases: TGCGCCAGCAGCTTGTTCGAGTCGCGGGAGCTGTTTTTT. Translating it yields CASSLFESRELFF. The rearrangement uses TRBV5-1 and TRBJ2-2; no firm D call. The CDR3 loop spans 13 amino acids. Germline V gene lookup returns CDR1 SGHRS and CDR2 YFSETQ. Trimming took 1 base from V and 9 from J, leaving 10 bases between them.

This chain links TRBV9 with TRBJ2-1; 7 nucleotides align to TRBD1. CDR3 length equals 15 residues. Germline assignment: CDR1 SGDLS and CDR2 YYNGEE. Losses at the gene ends were 3 bases for V and 9 bases for J; bases not matched to a gene: 12. The CDR3 DNA follows: TGTGCCAGCAGCGCCCCGGACAGGCCGGCCGGTGAGCAGTTCTTC. Residues: CASSAPDRPAGEQFF.

The V call is TRBV2, the J call TRBJ2-7; 8 bases are shared with TRBD1. CDR1 is SNHLY and CDR2 is FYNNEI in the germline V gene. The CDR3 consists of 14 residues. Trimming removed 5 bases from V and 7 bases from J; junction bases left unmatched: 10. CDR3 in DNA: TGTGCCAGCAGTCAAAAACAGGGGGGATTGGAGCAGTACTTC. This codes for CASSQKQGGLEQYF.

This chain connects TRBV2 to TRBJ2-1; TRBD2 matches 14 bases. The CDR3 is 16 amino acids. The germline V gene encodes CDR1 SNHLY and CDR2 FYNNEI. V lost 6 bases to trimming and J lost 0 bases; unmatched junction nucleotides: 1. The chain's CDR3 is CASRGTSGSSYNEQFF. CDR3 DNA: TGTGCCAGCAGGGGGACTAGCGGGAGCTCCTACAATGAGCAGTTCTTC.

The chain employs TRBV18 and TRBJ2-7; no clear D gene. The CDR3 extends over 12 amino acids. Looked up from germline, CDR1 is KGHSH and CDR2 is LQKENI. V was shortened by 2 bases and J by 5 bases, with 7 bases between the two germline ends. Here the CDR3 reads CASSPNDNEQYF. CDR3 coding DNA: TGTGCCAGCTCACCAAATGACAACGAGCAGTACTTC. The whole variable domain, remainder taken from reference TRBV18 and TRBJ2-7, is NAGVMQNPRHLVRRRGQEARLRCSPMKGHSHVYWYRQLPEEGLKFMVYLQKENIIDESGMPKERFSAEFPKEGPSILRIQQVVRGDSAAYFCASSPNDNEQYFGPGTRLTVT.

The chain is built from TRBV7-6 and TRBJ2-1, with 14 bases matching TRBD2. Germline CDR1 reads SGHVS; CDR2 reads FNYEAQ. V gave up 4 bases and J gave up 12 bases; unmatched junction bases: 17. This CDR3 contains 18 residues. The CDR3 spells CASSSGLAGARHEGGQFF. In nucleotides, the CDR3 is TGTGCCAGCAGCTCGGGACTAGCGGGAGCGCGGCATGAAGGTGGGCAGTTCTTC.